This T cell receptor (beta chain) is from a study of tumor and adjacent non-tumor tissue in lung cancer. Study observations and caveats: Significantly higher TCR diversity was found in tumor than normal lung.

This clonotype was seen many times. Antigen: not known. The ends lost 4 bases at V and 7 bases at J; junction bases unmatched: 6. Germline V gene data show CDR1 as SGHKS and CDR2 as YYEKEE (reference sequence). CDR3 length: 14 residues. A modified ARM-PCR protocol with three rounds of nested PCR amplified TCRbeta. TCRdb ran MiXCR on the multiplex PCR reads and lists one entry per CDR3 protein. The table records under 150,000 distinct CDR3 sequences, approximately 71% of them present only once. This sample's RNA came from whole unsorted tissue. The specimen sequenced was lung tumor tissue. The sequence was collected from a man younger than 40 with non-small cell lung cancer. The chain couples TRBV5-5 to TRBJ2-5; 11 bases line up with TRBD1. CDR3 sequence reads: CASSGWTGGGTQYF. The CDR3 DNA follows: TGTGCCAGCAGCGGTTGGACAGGGGGCGGGACCCAGTACTTC.